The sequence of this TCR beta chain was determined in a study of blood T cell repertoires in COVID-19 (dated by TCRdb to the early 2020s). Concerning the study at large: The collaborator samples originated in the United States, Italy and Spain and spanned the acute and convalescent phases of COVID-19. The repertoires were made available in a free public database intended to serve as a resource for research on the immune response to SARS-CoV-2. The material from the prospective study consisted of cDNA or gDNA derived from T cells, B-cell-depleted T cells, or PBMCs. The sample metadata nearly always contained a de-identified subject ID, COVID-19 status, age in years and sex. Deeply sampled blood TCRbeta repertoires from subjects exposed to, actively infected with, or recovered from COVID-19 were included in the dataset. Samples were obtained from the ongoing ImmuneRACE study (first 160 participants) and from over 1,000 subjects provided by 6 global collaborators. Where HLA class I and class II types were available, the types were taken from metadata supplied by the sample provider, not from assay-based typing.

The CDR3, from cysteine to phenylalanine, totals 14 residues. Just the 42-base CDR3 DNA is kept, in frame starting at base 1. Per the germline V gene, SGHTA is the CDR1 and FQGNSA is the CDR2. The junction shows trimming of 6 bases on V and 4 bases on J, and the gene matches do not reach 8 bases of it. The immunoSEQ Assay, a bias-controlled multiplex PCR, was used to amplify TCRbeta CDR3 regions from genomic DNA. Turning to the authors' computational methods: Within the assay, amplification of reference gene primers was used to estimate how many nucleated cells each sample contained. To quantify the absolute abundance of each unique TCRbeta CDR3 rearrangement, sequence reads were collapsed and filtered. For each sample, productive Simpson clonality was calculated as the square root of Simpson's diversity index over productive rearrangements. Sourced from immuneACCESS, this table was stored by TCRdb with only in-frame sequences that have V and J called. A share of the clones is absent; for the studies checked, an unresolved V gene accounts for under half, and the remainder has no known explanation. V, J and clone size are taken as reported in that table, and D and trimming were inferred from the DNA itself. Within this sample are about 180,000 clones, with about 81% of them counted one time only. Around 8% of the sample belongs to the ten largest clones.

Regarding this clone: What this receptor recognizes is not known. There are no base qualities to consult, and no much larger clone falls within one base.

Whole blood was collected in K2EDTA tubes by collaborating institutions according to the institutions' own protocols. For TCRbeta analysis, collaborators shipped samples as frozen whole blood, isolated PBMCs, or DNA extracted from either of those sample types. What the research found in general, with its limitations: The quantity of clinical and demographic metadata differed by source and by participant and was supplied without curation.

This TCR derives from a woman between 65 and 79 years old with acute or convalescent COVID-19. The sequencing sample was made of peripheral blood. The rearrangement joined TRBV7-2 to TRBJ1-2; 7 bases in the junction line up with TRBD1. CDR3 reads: CASSSPGQVYGYTF. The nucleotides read TGTGCCAGCAGTTCACCTGGACAGGTCTATGGCTACACCTTC.